The clone carrying this T cell receptor (beta chain) has a count of ten or more. The antigen remains undetermined. These data belong to a study of human T cells and chemical hapten exposure. On the study more broadly: Variability of per-sample TCR yields stemmed mainly from small differences in pooled library volume.

This CDR3 is 14 amino acids long. Trimming stripped 6 bases from V and 4 bases from J, with 15 bases between. Germline CDR1 is SGHVS and CDR2 is FNYEAQ. Points from the study as a whole: TCRs whose frequency exceeded 1 in 1000 remained the same following DPC sensitization.

Library preparation tagged each individual cDNA molecule with a unique molecular identifier. In the authors' workflow: Per-sample TCR counts ranged from roughly 20,000 to 750,000, median roughly 96,000. Each CDR3 protein is one row after TCRdb ran MiXCR on the RACE reads. TCRdb, not the authors, supplied the V and J calls. The repertoire holds under 90,000 distinct CDR3 sequences, over 8.5% seen once, with around 1.4% in the top ten. The time point denotes: healthy volunteer bleed at 6 weeks. Total RNA was isolated from whole blood that had not been fractionated. The clonotype comes from a male donor in good health. Some clones in this sample may be carry-over from other donors' samples. The genes are TRBV7-6 and TRBJ1-1, with D unclear. The specimen sequenced was whole blood. The CDR3 sequence: CASSLGRVSTEAFF. The CDR3 DNA reads as TGTGCCAGCAGTCTGGGAAGGGTGAGCACTGAAGCTTTCTTT.